In this sample, the clone carrying this T cell receptor beta chain turned up a few times. This CDR3 spans 19 amino acids. This entry belongs to a study of shared clonotypes between healthy human individuals. Profiling relied on immunoSEQ multiplex PCR, and the TCRdb table lists in-frame clones only, not all of them. The table shows 640,000 or so clones, with about 78% occurring only once. Material for sequencing was memory CD4+ T cells sorted from blood. Subset meaning: CD45RA-negative fraction. This chain joins TRBV21-1 and TRBJ2-7; the table's D gene call, TRBD1, was not cross checked with the DNA. TRBV21-1 is termed a pseudogene. The TCR comes from a woman in her twenties or thirties in good health. The CDR3 DNA sequence: TGTGCCAGCAGCAAAACTTATCCCGACAGTCTCCAGAGCTCCTACGAGCAGTACTTC. Amino acids: CASSKTYPDSLQSSYEQYF.